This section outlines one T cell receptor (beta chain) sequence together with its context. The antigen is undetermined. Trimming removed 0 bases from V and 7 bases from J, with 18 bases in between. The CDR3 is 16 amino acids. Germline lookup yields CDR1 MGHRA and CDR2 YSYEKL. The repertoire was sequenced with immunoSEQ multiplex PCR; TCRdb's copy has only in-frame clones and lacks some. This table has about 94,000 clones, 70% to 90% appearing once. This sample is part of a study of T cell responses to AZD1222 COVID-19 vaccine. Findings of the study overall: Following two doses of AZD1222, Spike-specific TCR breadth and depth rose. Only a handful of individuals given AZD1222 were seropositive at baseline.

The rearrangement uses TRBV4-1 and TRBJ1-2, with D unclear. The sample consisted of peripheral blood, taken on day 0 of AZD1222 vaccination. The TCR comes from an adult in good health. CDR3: CASSQDSVSTIGGYTF. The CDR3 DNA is TGCGCCAGCAGCCAAGATAGCGTCTCTACGATTGGTGGCTACACCTTC.